The 27 T cell receptor beta chains below come from one sample, sequenced in a study of human T cells and chemical hapten exposure. MiXCR was run by TCRdb on the RACE reads, yielding one entry per CDR3 protein. The sample shows approximately 57,000 distinct CDR3 sequences, 9.3% of them seen only once. Time point specified: patch test 1, 2 weeks after DPC sensitization. Treatment meaning: therapeutic diphenylcyclopropenone sensitization with weekly scalp DPC. Sequencing was performed on whole blood, taken in connection with sensitization to the hapten diphenylcyclopropenone (DPC). The receptors come from a woman in her 40s with alopecia areata. Some clones in this sample may be carry-over from other donors' samples.

This clonotype was detected many times. The V call is TRBV12-3 or TRBV12-4, the J call TRBJ1-1, with D possibly matching TRBD1 (5 bases). The V gene lost 6 bases and the J gene lost 0 bases, with 14 bases spanning the gap. The CDR3 consists of 15 residues. The CDR3 DNA is TGTGCCAGCAGGGGGGGAGGCCGGATGAACACTGAAGCTTTCTTT. The encoded protein is CASRGGGRMNTEAFF.

This clonotype has more than one count but fewer than ten. J is TRBJ1-5 and V is TRBV7-2, with unresolved D. CDR1 and CDR2 (germline): SGHTA, FQGNSA. The CDR3 contains 13 residues. V was trimmed by 5 bases and J by 4 bases, leaving 9 bases between them. CDR3 coding DNA: TGTGCCAGCAGCCCCCAGTGGAATCAGCCCCAGCATTTT. Its translation is CASSPQWNQPQHF.

This clonotype showed up just once. V usage is TRBV4-2 and J usage is TRBJ1-1, with D maybe TRBD1 (6 bases). This CDR3 spans 14 amino acids. Germline V gives CDR1 LGHNA, CDR2 YNFKEQ. V lost 4 bases and J lost 0, with 9 bases in between. The DNA for the CDR3 is TGTGCCAGCAGCCCGGACAGCATGAACACTGAAGCTTTCTTT. Translation gives CASSPDSMNTEAFF.

This chain links TRBV7-3 with TRBJ2-3; D possibly matches TRBD1 or TRBD2 (5 bases each). The V gene's germline CDR1 is SGHTA and CDR2 FQGTGA. With 4 bases removed from V and 2 bases from J, the gap between germline ends came to 13 bases. The CDR3 covers 15 residues. In DNA, the CDR3 is TGTGCCAGCAGCTCCGGGGACCATATCACAGATACGCAGTATTTT. Amino acids: CASSSGDHITDTQYF.

In this sample, this clonotype is medium-sized. J is TRBJ1-1 and V is TRBV7-6; D unclear. The CDR3 consists of 14 residues. The V and J ends lost 3 bases and 0 bases respectively, with 8 bases between them. The germline V gene has CDR1 SGHVS and CDR2 FNYEAQ. The CDR3 spells CASSLDHLNTEAFF. The DNA of the CDR3 is TGTGCCAGCAGCTTGGATCACCTGAACACTGAAGCTTTCTTT.

The chain combines TRBV6-5 with TRBJ1-3, with unresolved D. The germline V gene encodes CDR1 MNHEY and CDR2 SVGAGI. The CDR3 contains 13 residues. V dropped 6 bases and J dropped 4 bases, with 10 bases sitting between them. Here the CDR3 DNA reads TGTGCCAGCAGCCGGACGCGGGGAAACACCATATATTTT. Its protein product is CASSRTRGNTIYF.

The table lists this clonotype with many counts. This chain uses TRBV20-1 with TRBJ1-1, with D maybe TRBD1 (5 bases). CDR1 DFQATT and CDR2 SNEGSKA come from the germline V gene (reference sequence). The V end was cut by 2 bases, the J end by 3 bases, with 7 bases between. This CDR3 has 12 residues. The CDR3 sequence: CSARLGDTEAFF. The CDR3 DNA is TGCAGTGCTAGATTGGGGGACACTGAAGCTTTCTTT.

This clonotype was observed at least ten times. The DNA of the CDR3 is TGCAGTGCTAGAGGCGCGGAGAAACTAGCCCAGCATTTT. Translation: CSARGAEKLAQHF. This chain uses TRBV20-1 with TRBJ1-5; D unresolved. The V gene's germline CDR1 is DFQATT and CDR2 SNEGSKA (reference sequence). This CDR3 is built from 13 residues. Between the trimmed V and J ends, which lost 1 base and 11 bases, there was a span of 15 bases.

The J gene is TRBJ2-1, the V gene TRBV7-9; D is unclear. Looked up from germline, CDR1 is SEHNR and CDR2 is FQNEAQ (reference sequence). Trimming took off 7 bases at V and 3 bases at J, with 4 bases between the two ends. CDR3 length equals 11 residues. The CDR3 loop reads CASTIYNEQFF. CDR3 DNA sequence: TGTGCCAGCACCATCTACAATGAGCAGTTCTTC.

The chain is built from TRBV4-2 and TRBJ1-5; D unresolved. The CDR3 is 14 amino acids. The germline CDR1 and CDR2 sequences are LGHNA and YNFKEQ. V lost 1 base to trimming and J lost 1 base, with 5 bases between them. DNA of the CDR3: TGTGCCAGCAGCCAAGCAGGAAGCAATCAGCCCCAGCATTTT. Residues: CASSQAGSNQPQHF.

The chain carries TRBV7-2 and TRBJ1-2; a possible D gene is TRBD1 (5 bases). Trimming shortened V by 0 bases and J by 8 bases, and 13 bases separated the two germline ends. The CDR3 is 14 amino acids. Per germline, CDR1 SGHTA and CDR2 FQGNSA. The CDR3 sequence: CASSLAPGTGGYTF. CDR3 nucleotides: TGTGCCAGCAGCTTAGCGCCGGGGACCGGCGGCTACACCTTC. The variable domain in full, with the rest retrieved from reference TRBV7-2 and TRBJ1-2, is GAGVSQSPSNKVTEKGKDVELRCDPISGHTALYWYRQSLGQGLEFLIYFQGNSAPDKSGLPSDRFSAERTGGSVSTLTIQRTQQEDSAVYLCASSLAPGTGGYTFGSGTRLTVV.

This chain links TRBV27 with TRBJ2-2; D ambiguous. This CDR3 region has 15 residues. Trimming took off 8 bases at V and 1 base at J, with 14 bases between the two ends. CDR1 is MNHEY and CDR2 is SMNVEV in the germline V gene (reference sequence). The CDR3 loop is CASSKRRLNTGELFF. The CDR3 coding sequence is TGTGCCAGCTCAAAGAGACGGCTGAACACCGGGGAGCTGTTTTTT.

Many counts were recorded for this clonotype. J is TRBJ2-3 and V is TRBV29-1; 7 positions agree with TRBD2. V shed 3 bases, J shed 2 bases, and the junction held 8 bases outside the gene matches. Looked up from germline, CDR1 is SQVTM and CDR2 is ANQGSEA. The CDR3 has 15 amino acids. The CDR3 is CSVDRTSGVTDTQYF. For the CDR3, the DNA is TGCAGCGTTGATCGCACAAGCGGGGTCACAGATACGCAGTATTTT.

This clonotype was seen at least ten times. The chain is built from TRBV29-1 and TRBJ2-1; D is uncertain. Trimming took off 4 bases at V and 5 bases at J, with 3 bases between the two ends. The CDR3 sequence is 10 residues long. Germline CDR1 is SQVTM and CDR2 is ANQGSEA. The CDR3 protein is CSVADNEQFF. CDR3 DNA sequence: TGCAGCGTTGCCGACAATGAGCAGTTCTTC.

A few counts support this clonotype. The chain joins TRBV27 to TRBJ2-7; 7 bases agree with TRBD1. Germline CDR1 reads MNHEY; CDR2 reads SMNVEV (reference sequence). The CDR3 extends over 14 amino acids. V trimming: 2 bases; J trimming: 7 bases; junction bases outside the gene matches: 8. The CDR3 reads CASSLGQGVGEQYF. In DNA form, the CDR3 reads TGTGCCAGCAGTTTAGGGCAGGGGGTTGGTGAGCAGTACTTC.

This clonotype was found many times. In DNA form, the CDR3 reads TGCAGTGCTAGTAGCGGGGGGGGCGACGAGCAGTACTTC. This encodes CSASSGGGDEQYF. The chain employs TRBV20-1 and TRBJ2-7; 11 nucleotides align to TRBD2. Looked up from germline, CDR1 is DFQATT and CDR2 is SNEGSKA (reference sequence). The CDR3 spans 13 residues. V lost 3 bases, J lost 5 bases, and 3 bases stayed unmatched.

Ten or more counts support this clonotype. The chain combines TRBV7-2 with TRBJ1-1, with D possibly being TRBD1 (5 bases). This CDR3 comprises 15 residues. CDR1 is SGHTA and CDR2 is FQGNSA in the germline V gene. Trimming cost V 5 bases and J 5 bases, with 18 bases left between them. CDR3 in DNA: TGTGCCAGCAGCCCCTGGGACTCCATGAGGACTGAAGCTTTCTTT. Protein: CASSPWDSMRTEAFF.

At least ten counts were recorded for this clonotype. The rearrangement uses TRBV6-4 and TRBJ1-2, with D unclear. This CDR3 is built from 13 residues. V was cut by 4 bases and J by 0 bases, with 6 bases left in between. The germline V gene has CDR1 MRHNA and CDR2 SNTAGT. The DNA for the CDR3 is TGTGCCAGCAGTGGACAAACTAACTATGGCTACACCTTC. Residues: CASSGQTNYGYTF.

This clonotype was counted at least ten times. The chain has TRBV5-1 and TRBJ2-3; D is unresolved. This CDR3 region has 14 residues. Trimming cost V 0 bases and J 0 bases, with 5 bases left between them. Germline CDR1 and CDR2: SGHRS and YFSETQ. CDR3 DNA sequence: TGCGCCAGCAGCTTGGGTCCTAGCACAGATACGCAGTATTTT. Protein sequence: CASSLGPSTDTQYF.

This clonotype was counted between two and nine times. The chain couples TRBV11-1 to TRBJ2-7; no reliable D call. The CDR3 sequence is 13 residues long. Germline CDR1 is SGHAT and CDR2 is FQDESV (reference sequence). Trimming cost V 5 bases and J 4 bases, with 12 bases left between them. The CDR3: CASSIFLGYEQYF. The CDR3 coding sequence is TGTGCCAGCAGCATCTTCTTAGGGTACGAGCAGTACTTC.

J is TRBJ2-7 and V is TRBV6-5; 7 positions match TRBD1. The CDR3 runs to 17 residues. The V gene end was trimmed by 5 bases and the J gene end by 3 bases; junction bases not matched to a gene: 16. Germline lookup yields CDR1 MNHEY and CDR2 SVGAGI. In nucleotides, the CDR3 is TGTGCCAGCAGTACCCGTGAGGGGGCGTATCGTAGCTACGAGCAGTACTTC. Protein: CASSTREGAYRSYEQYF.

This clonotype was detected ten times or more. This chain links TRBV7-3 with TRBJ2-1; 8 nucleotides line up with TRBD1. CDR3 length: 15 residues. Trimming at V came to 2 bases and at J to 8 bases, leaving 8 bases not matched to a gene. Germline V lookup: CDR1 SGHTA, CDR2 FQGTGA. CDR3 coding DNA: TGTGCCAGCAGCTTATACTATGGACAGGGCGATGAGCAGTTCTTC. The encoded protein is CASSLYYGQGDEQFF.

This clonotype was seen at least ten times. The chain recombines TRBV4-1 with TRBJ1-5; TRBD1 agrees at 7 bases. J lost 5 bases, V lost 4 bases, and 5 bases had no gene match. The germline gives CDR1 MGHRA, CDR2 YSYEKL. The CDR3 extends over 14 amino acids. In nucleotides, the CDR3 is TGCGCCAGCAGCCGACCCGACAGGGATCAGCCCCAGCATTTT. This gives the protein CASSRPDRDQPQHF.

The rearrangement uses TRBV25-1 and TRBJ1-2; D might be TRBD1 (6 bases). The length of the CDR3 is 15 residues. Trimming took off 6 bases at V and 4 bases at J, with 18 bases between the two ends. In germline, CDR1 is MGHDK, CDR2 SYGVNS. The CDR3 sequence is CASSGGSEGVYGYTF. The CDR3 DNA sequence: TGTGCCAGCAGCGGAGGGTCGGAGGGGGTCTATGGCTACACCTTC.

The chain uses TRBV7-8 and TRBJ2-3, with TRBD2 identical over 7 bases. Per the germline V gene, CDR1 is SGHVS and CDR2 is FQNEAQ. The V and J ends lost 1 base and 4 bases, in that order; junction bases with no gene match: 11. This CDR3 comprises 17 residues. DNA of the CDR3: TGTGCCAGCAGCTTAGGCCCGTCGGGCGGGGGAGCAGATACGCAGTATTTT. Translating it yields CASSLGPSGGGADTQYF.

The chain joins TRBV6-5 to TRBJ1-5; no reliable D call. Trimming stripped 0 bases from V and 3 bases from J, with 3 bases between. This CDR3 is built from 13 residues. Germline values: CDR1 MNHEY, CDR2 SVGAGI. The CDR3 DNA reads TGTGCCAGCAGTTACTCGGACAATCAGCCCCAGCATTTT. This codes for CASSYSDNQPQHF.

This clonotype was found a few times. The chain combines TRBV7-2 with TRBJ2-7; D unresolved. This CDR3 is built from 13 residues. The germline V gene encodes CDR1 SGHTA and CDR2 FQGNSA. Deletions cut 1 base from V and 3 bases from J, with 7 bases between. The CDR3 nucleotides are TGTGCCAGCAGCTTAGATCCAGGCTACGAGCAGTACTTC. This sequence encodes CASSLDPGYEQYF.